These 31 T cell receptor beta chains were all obtained from the same sample, sequenced in a study of blood T cell dynamics during melanoma immunotherapy. The sample's time point: pre-treatment baseline. Here immunoSEQ multiplex PCR was the method, and the copy in TCRdb shows in-frame clones only, minus some. The table has approximately 13,000 clones, over 75% seen once. The source was blood, collected from a patient treated with checkpoint blockade. These receptors were obtained from a human donor with melanoma.

J is TRBJ2-3 and V is TRBV5-1; 10 nucleotides agree with TRBD2. The CDR3 covers 17 residues. CDR1 SGHRS and CDR2 YFSETQ come from the germline V gene. The J segment lost 5 bases and the V segment lost 0 bases, leaving 9 bases of the junction unmatched. The CDR3 DNA sequence: TGCGCCAGCAGCTTGGAACCTAGCGGGGGTCCAATAGATACGCAGTATTTT. Amino acid sequence: CASSLEPSGGPIDTQYF.

The gene calls are TRBV5-4 and TRBJ1-1; D call uncertain. This CDR3 spans 14 amino acids. V lost 4 bases to trimming and J lost 4 bases, with 14 bases between them. Per the germline V gene, CDR1 is SGHNT and CDR2 is YYREEE (reference sequence). The CDR3 sequence: CASSADRTPTEAFF. CDR3 DNA sequence: TGTGCCAGCAGCGCCGATCGGACCCCCACTGAAGCTTTCTTT.

The rearrangement links TRBV5-1 to TRBJ1-2, with unresolved D. The ends were cut back, 0 bases at V and 2 bases at J, with 11 bases in the middle. Per the germline V gene, CDR1 is SGHRS and CDR2 is YFSETQ. There are 15 residues in the CDR3. CDR3 sequence: CASSLGGSRNYGYTF. In nucleotides, the CDR3 is TGCGCCAGCAGCTTGGGTGGCAGTAGAAACTATGGCTACACCTTC.

The chain links TRBV19 to TRBJ1-3; D gene uncertain. The CDR3 spans 16 residues. CDR1 is LNHDA, CDR2 SQIVND, per germline (reference sequence). V gave up 1 base and J gave up 0 bases, with 10 bases separating them. The DNA of the CDR3 is TGTGCCAGTAGTATAGGGGTTGGGAGCTCTGGAAACACCATATATTTT. Translating gives CASSIGVGSSGNTIYF.

The chain couples TRBV5-6 to TRBJ2-2; 8 nucleotides line up with TRBD1. This CDR3 spans 16 amino acids. CDR1 and CDR2 (germline): SGHDT, YYEEEE. Trimming cost V 4 bases and J 4 bases; bases outside gene matches: 9. CDR3 DNA: TGTGCCAGCAGCGTGGACAGGGCGGCGAGCACCGGGGAGCTGTTTTTT. Protein sequence: CASSVDRAASTGELFF.

This clone was counted between two and nine times. The chain joins TRBV18 to TRBJ1-2; D uncertain. V lost 2 bases to trimming and J lost 3 bases, with 7 bases between them. CDR3 length: 13 amino acids. Germline assignment: CDR1 KGHSH and CDR2 LQKENI. The CDR3 DNA follows: TGTGCCAGCTCACCAGACCAGGACTATGGCTACACCTTC. Its protein is CASSPDQDYGYTF.

The chain joins TRBV5-6 to TRBJ2-4; 8 bases align to TRBD1. Germline CDR1 and CDR2: SGHDT and YYEEEE. This CDR3 has 15 amino acids. The trim removed 1 base at V and 7 bases at J, leaving 7 bases unmatched. CDR3 in DNA: TGTGCCAGCAGCTTGTTGGGGACAGGCGGGAACATTCAGTACTTC. This codes for CASSLLGTGGNIQYF. The complete variable domain, with remaining parts taken from reference TRBV5-6 and TRBJ2-4, reads DAGVTQSPTHLIKTRGQQVTLRCSPKSGHDTVSWYQQALGQGPQFIFQYYEEEERQRGNFPDRFSGHQFPNYSSELNVNALLLGDSALYLCASSLLGTGGNIQYFGAGTRLSVL.

This clone was seen once. The gene calls are TRBV2 and TRBJ1-2; 10 positions agree with TRBD1. This CDR3 has 16 amino acids. V was clipped by 5 bases and J by 0 bases; unmatched bases: 6. Looked up from germline, CDR1 is SNHLY and CDR2 is FYNNEI. DNA of the CDR3: TGTGCCAGCAGTCAGGGACAGGGGAATTCTAACTATGGCTACACCTTC. Translated, it gives CASSQGQGNSNYGYTF.

This sequence joins TRBV13 and TRBJ2-3; 8 bases map to TRBD2. The germline CDR1 and CDR2 sequences are PRHDT and FYEKMQ (reference sequence). CDR3 size: 15 residues. J lost 1 base, V lost 3 bases, and 3 bases had no gene match. In DNA form, the CDR3 reads TGTGCCAGCAGCTTGCGGGGGGCCGGCACAGATACGCAGTATTTT. Its translation is CASSLRGAGTDTQYF.

This chain links TRBV5-8 with TRBJ2-6; no clear D. The germline CDR1 and CDR2 sequences are SGHTS and YDEGEE. The CDR3 is 14 residues long. V was clipped by 4 bases and J by 1 base, with 6 bases between them. The CDR3 reads CASSLISGANVLTF. CDR3 in DNA: TGTGCCAGCAGCCTCATATCTGGGGCCAACGTCCTGACTTTC.

The rearrangement uses TRBV9 and TRBJ2-2, with D possibly being TRBD2 (7 bases). V gave up 0 bases and J gave up 0 bases, with 18 bases separating them. This CDR3 contains 19 residues. Germline loops: CDR1 SGDLS, CDR2 YYNGEE. CDR3 amino acids: CASSVGEGGTYANTGELFF. In DNA form, the CDR3 reads TGTGCCAGCAGCGTAGGGGAGGGGGGGACCTACGCGAACACCGGGGAGCTGTTTTTT.

The rearrangement uses TRBV19 and TRBJ1-1; D perhaps matches TRBD1 (5 bases). Germline V lookup: CDR1 LNHDA, CDR2 SQIVND (reference sequence). V shed 4 bases and J shed 1 base, with 10 bases lying between them. The CDR3 spans 14 residues. The CDR3 sequence: CASSRDGPNTEAFF. The CDR3 nucleotides are TGTGCCAGTAGTAGGGACGGACCGAACACTGAAGCTTTCTTT.

The rearrangement links TRBV5-1 to TRBJ2-1; a possible D gene is TRBD2 (6 bases). With 1 base removed from V and 4 bases from J, the gap between germline ends came to 12 bases. The CDR3 sequence is 15 residues long. Looked up from germline, CDR1 is SGHRS and CDR2 is YFSETQ. CDR3 in amino acids: CASSLTGEIYNEQFF. The DNA of the CDR3 is TGCGCCAGCAGCTTGACGGGGGAAATTTACAATGAGCAGTTCTTC.

This clone came up a few times. This rearrangement joins TRBV2 to TRBJ2-7, with a tentative D call TRBD1 (5 bases). Germline values: CDR1 SNHLY, CDR2 FYNNEI. The V and J ends lost 7 bases and 5 bases respectively, with 18 bases between them. The CDR3 contains 14 residues. CDR3 sequence reads: CASNIFLGADEQYF. The CDR3 DNA follows: TGTGCCAGCAATATATTTCTAGGGGCGGACGAGCAGTACTTC.

The rearrangement joins TRBV11-2 to TRBJ2-5; the D gene is possibly TRBD1 (5 bases). The CDR3 runs to 14 residues. Germline CDR1 reads SGHAT; CDR2 reads FQNNGV. V lost 3 bases, J lost 5 bases, and 13 bases lay in between. CDR3 loop: CASSFSREGETQYF. Here the CDR3 DNA reads TGTGCCAGCAGCTTTAGCAGGGAAGGGGAGACCCAGTACTTC. The whole variable domain, remainder taken from reference TRBV11-2 and TRBJ2-5, is EAGVAQSPRYKIIEKRQSVAFWCNPISGHATLYWYQQILGQGPKLLIQFQNNGVVDDSQLPKDRFSAERLKGVDSTLKIQPAKLEDSAVYLCASSFSREGETQYFGPGTRLLVL.

The rearrangement uses TRBV28 and TRBJ2-7; 7 nucleotides agree with TRBD2. Germline trimming cut 6 bases from V and 2 bases from J; bases unmatched to any gene: 10. The CDR3 has 15 residues. The V gene's germline CDR1 is MDHEN and CDR2 SYDVKM. The DNA of the CDR3 is TGTGCCAGCAGAGCCTCACTGCGGGGGACCTACGAGCAGTACGTC. This codes for CASRASLRGTYEQYV.

The genes are TRBV29-1 and TRBJ2-3; a possible D gene is TRBD2 (6 bases). V was clipped by 8 bases and J by 8 bases, with 14 bases between them. The CDR3 has 11 amino acids. Germline assignment: CDR1 SQVTM and CDR2 ANQGSEA. CDR3 coding DNA: TGCAGCCCAAAGGAGGGAACTACGCAGTATTTT. Residues: CSPKEGTTQYF.

The chain combines TRBV7-3 with TRBJ1-2, with D possibly being TRBD1 (6 bases). The CDR3 has 17 amino acids. Germline V lookup: CDR1 SGHTA, CDR2 FQGTGA. The V end lost 2 bases, the J end lost 2 bases, and 18 bases lay between the germline ends. CDR3 amino acids: CASSLGEEQGRNYGYTF. In nucleotides, the CDR3 is TGTGCCAGCAGCTTAGGGGAGGAACAGGGACGCAACTATGGCTACACCTTC.

The rearrangement joins TRBV19 to TRBJ1-2, with 8 bases matching TRBD1. This CDR3 is 15 amino acids long. Trimming at V came to 9 bases and at J to 1 base, leaving 10 bases not matched to a gene. The germline V gene has CDR1 LNHDA and CDR2 SQIVND (reference sequence). Here the CDR3 DNA reads TGTGCCAGCACCAGGGGGCCAGGGGGTAACTATGGCTACACCTTC. It yields the protein CASTRGPGGNYGYTF.

This clone was observed a few times. The V gene is TRBV6-1, the J gene TRBJ1-1; the D is unclear. The CDR3 sequence is 13 residues long. Germline-derived CDR1 and CDR2 are MNHNS and SASEGT. The V and J ends lost 6 bases and 1 base respectively, with 9 bases between them. The DNA for the CDR3 is TGTGCCAGCAGACAGTCTACGAACACTGAAGCTTTCTTT. It is translated as CASRQSTNTEAFF.

The CDR3 sequence: CAGREGYEQYV. CDR3 bases: TGTGCCGGGCGGGAAGGTTACGAGCAGTACGTC. The V and J genes are TRBV6-4 and TRBJ2-7; possible D gene TRBD2, 6 bases. The CDR3 sequence is 11 residues long. From germline, CDR1 is MRHNA and CDR2 SNTAGT. Trimming pared 11 bases from V and 4 bases from J, leaving 12 bases between.

The chain employs TRBV7-9 and TRBJ1-1, with 7 bases fitting TRBD1. The V gene's germline CDR1 is SEHNR and CDR2 FQNEAQ (reference sequence). Trimming cost V 4 bases and J 5 bases; bases outside gene matches: 7. The CDR3 extends over 14 amino acids. The CDR3 spells CASSSQGSVTEAFF. CDR3 bases: TGTGCCAGCAGCTCACAGGGGTCGGTGACTGAAGCTTTCTTT.

The chain has TRBV6-1 and TRBJ2-1; D gene unclear. Between the trimmed V and J ends, which lost 0 bases and 6 bases, there was a span of 9 bases. In germline, CDR1 is MNHNS, CDR2 SASEGT. This CDR3 contains 14 residues. The CDR3 reads CASSEAWVANEQFF. The CDR3 DNA reads TGTGCCAGCAGTGAAGCTTGGGTAGCCAATGAGCAGTTCTTC.

This chain uses TRBV7-9 with TRBJ1-2, with 7 bases matching TRBD1. This CDR3 spans 14 amino acids. The germline V gene has CDR1 SEHNR and CDR2 FQNEAQ (reference sequence). The junction had 4 bases not matched to a gene; V was cut back by 1 base and J by 5 bases. CDR3 amino acids: CASSLELTGYGYTF. The CDR3 DNA follows: TGTGCCAGCAGCTTAGAATTGACAGGGTATGGCTACACCTTC.

This rearrangement joins TRBV5-6 to TRBJ1-1; D call uncertain. Trimming removed 0 bases from V and 1 base from J, with 7 bases in between. Germline assignment: CDR1 SGHDT and CDR2 YYEEEE. This CDR3 contains 14 residues. The DNA of the CDR3 is TGTGCCAGCAGCTTGGGGGTTGGGAACACTGAAGCTTTCTTT. It yields the protein CASSLGVGNTEAFF.

This chain joins TRBV6-6 and TRBJ1-1; 7 bases line up with TRBD1. V gave up 4 bases and J gave up 0 bases; unmatched junction bases: 2. The CDR3 is made up of 14 amino acids. CDR1 is MNHNY, CDR2 SVGAGI, per germline (reference sequence). The CDR3, as DNA: TGTGCCAGCAGTTTAACAGGGGTGAACACTGAAGCTTTCTTT. This translates into CASSLTGVNTEAFF.

This rearrangement joins TRBV5-4 to TRBJ1-2; tentative D call: TRBD1 (5 bases). The CDR3 consists of 15 residues. Trimming pared 2 bases from V and 0 bases from J, leaving 11 bases between. Per the germline V gene, CDR1 is SGHNT and CDR2 is YYREEE (reference sequence). The CDR3 reads CASSFMGPANYGYTF. The CDR3 coding sequence is TGTGCCAGCAGCTTTATGGGACCTGCTAACTATGGCTACACCTTC.

The chain uses TRBV11-3 and TRBJ1-1, with 8 bases aligning to TRBD1. The CDR3 spans 14 residues. V gave up 2 bases and J gave up 5 bases; unmatched junction bases: 4. Germline V gives CDR1 SGHNT, CDR2 YENEEA. The CDR3 here is CASSLNQGATEAFF. The CDR3 region has the DNA TGTGCCAGCAGCTTAAATCAGGGGGCGACTGAAGCTTTCTTT.

V is TRBV25-1 and J is TRBJ1-4, with a weak D call TRBD1 (6 bases). The CDR3 contains 16 residues. Trimming took off 3 bases at V and 8 bases at J, with 19 bases between the two ends. CDR1 and CDR2 from the germline V gene are MGHDK and SYGVNS. CDR3 protein: CASSDRIGGPGEKLFF. In DNA, the CDR3 is TGTGCCAGCAGTGACCGAATCGGGGGGCCGGGGGAAAAACTGTTTTTT.

The chain uses TRBV4-3 and TRBJ2-5; 10 positions match TRBD2. V was clipped by 2 bases and J by 5 bases; unmatched bases: 8. The CDR3 totals 16 residues. Germline V lookup: CDR1 LGHNA, CDR2 YSLEER. The CDR3, as DNA: TGCGCCAGCAGCCAATCTCCGGGACTAGCGAGGGAGACCCAGTACTTC. Encoded protein: CASSQSPGLARETQYF.

The genes are TRBV5-1 and TRBJ1-1, with TRBD1 as a possible D gene (6 bases). Germline assignment: CDR1 SGHRS and CDR2 YFSETQ. CDR3 length equals 14 residues. V shed 1 base and J shed 5 bases, with 12 bases lying between them. As DNA, the CDR3 is TGCGCCAGCAGCTTGCAACAGGGTAGGACTGAAGCTTTCTTT. This encodes CASSLQQGRTEAFF.